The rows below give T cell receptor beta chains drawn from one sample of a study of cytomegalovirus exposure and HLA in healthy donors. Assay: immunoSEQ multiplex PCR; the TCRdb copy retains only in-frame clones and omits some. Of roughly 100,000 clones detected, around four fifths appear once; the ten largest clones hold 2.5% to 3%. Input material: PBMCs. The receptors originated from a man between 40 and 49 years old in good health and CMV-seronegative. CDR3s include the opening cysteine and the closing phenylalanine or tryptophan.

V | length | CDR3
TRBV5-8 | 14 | CASSLAGDVYGYTF
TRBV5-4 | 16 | CASSDHRGGPFSVQYF
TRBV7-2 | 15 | CASSSTGGSNQPQHF
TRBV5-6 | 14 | CASSPPGQSYEQYF
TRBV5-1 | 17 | CASSLETGGLFMDTQYF
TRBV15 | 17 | CATSRGQGLVAKNIQYF
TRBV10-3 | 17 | CAISPGTSGGWTDTQYF
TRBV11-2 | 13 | CASSSSTYAGYTF
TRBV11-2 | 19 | CASSSKPITGGESKNIQYF
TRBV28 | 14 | CASSLRQGHQPQHF
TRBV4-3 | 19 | CASSQDGGGRGTGANVLTF
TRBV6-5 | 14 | CASRGTGAYNEQFF
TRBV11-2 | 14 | CASSYYRESYEQYF
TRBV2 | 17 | CASSVEPSGGAPGELFF
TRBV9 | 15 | CASSVGRGRGYGYTF
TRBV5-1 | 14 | CASSFRQANTEAFF
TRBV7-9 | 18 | CASSYTPAAGISTDTQYF
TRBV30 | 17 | CAWTKMGLAGVGGELFF
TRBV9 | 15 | CASSVAGGGGETQYF
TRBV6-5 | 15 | CASSRLAGVFYEQYF
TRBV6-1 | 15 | CASSGLAGGANVLTF
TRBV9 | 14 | CASSVVGGTDTQYF
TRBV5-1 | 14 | CASSLDSVRSPLHF
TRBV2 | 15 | CASLNPETGNTEAFF
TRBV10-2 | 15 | CASSEDGGSYNEQFF
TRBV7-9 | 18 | CASRSGLAGGQGYNEQFF
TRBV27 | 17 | CASSFSPTGHSNQPQHF
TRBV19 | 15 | CASSIGQSGANVLTF
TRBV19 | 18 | CASTVYSESAYSGNTIYF
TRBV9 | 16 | CASSVNRGGTTDTQYF
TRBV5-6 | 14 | CASSLGAGPQPQHF
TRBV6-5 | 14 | CASSPGLASKTQYF
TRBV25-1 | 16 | CASSGQQGTRAGALHF
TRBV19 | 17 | CASSIWHGEGGNSPLHF
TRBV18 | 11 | CASSPGGKAFF
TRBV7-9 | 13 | CAMGREVADTQYF
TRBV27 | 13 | CASSPSPTDTQYF
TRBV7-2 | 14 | CASSPDRGNYGYTF
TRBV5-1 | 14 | CASSLQGVNTEAFF
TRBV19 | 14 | CASSIEQGSHEQFF
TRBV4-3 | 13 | CASSQETSGEQYF
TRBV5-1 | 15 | CASSLGRLAKNIQYF